These 26 T cell receptor beta chains were all obtained from the same sample, sequenced in a study of blood T cells in healthy people across ages. Through a sample-barcoded 5' primer and a J-beta primer mix, a second PCR was run for 7 to 11 cycles. TCRdb reprocessed the 5' RACE reads with MiXCR, giving one entry per CDR3 protein. Seen here are hundreds of thousands of distinct CDR3 sequences, under 35% observed once, and the top ten hold roughly a sixth. The sequencing sample was made of blood. All receptors derive from a woman of 80 years or more in good health.

This chain uses TRBV5-1 with TRBJ1-2; 7 nucleotides match TRBD1. The germline CDR1 and CDR2 sequences are SGHRS and YFSETQ. The V gene end was trimmed by 0 bases and the J gene end by 9 bases; junction bases not matched to a gene: 17. The CDR3 is 17 residues long. The CDR3 bases are TGCGCCAGCAGCTTGGACGGGGACAGAACGAAACGCGTGAGCTACACCTTC. Its translation: CASSLDGDRTKRVSYTF.

The chain has TRBV28 and TRBJ2-1; D gene uncertain. V was clipped by 2 bases and J by 6 bases, with 14 bases between them. The CDR3 runs 15 residues. CDR1 MDHEN and CDR2 SYDVKM come from the germline V gene. CDR3 nucleotides: TGTGCCAGCAGTTTAACCCCCTCCGGAATCAATGAGCAGTTCTTC. Translating gives CASSLTPSGINEQFF.

Turning to this clonotype: A much larger clone lies a single base off, so this may be a read error. The rearrangement links TRBV18 to TRBJ2-5, with D unresolved. V lost 4 bases and J lost 11, with 17 bases in between. Germline V gene lookup returns CDR1 KGHSH and CDR2 LQKENI. The CDR3 is 13 amino acids. CDR3 coding DNA: TGTGCCAGCTCACTCCAAAAAGTGCATGAGCAGTACTTC. It is translated as CASSLQKVHEQYF.

This clonotype was counted only a few times. V and J are TRBV18 and TRBJ2-1, with 7 bases fitting TRBD2. The V gene's germline CDR1 is KGHSH and CDR2 LQKENI. The V gene end was trimmed by 3 bases and the J gene end by 6 bases; junction bases not matched to a gene: 11. The CDR3 loop spans 16 amino acids. The CDR3 bases are TGTGCCAGCTCACCCTTAGGACTAGTCCTCCTCAATGAGCAGTTCTTC. Protein sequence: CASSPLGLVLLNEQFF.

The table lists this clonotype with a few counts. The CDR3 sequence: CASSFRTGEYNEQFF. The DNA of the CDR3 is TGCGCCAGCAGCTTCCGGACAGGGGAATACAATGAGCAGTTCTTC. The chain employs TRBV5-1 and TRBJ2-1; 9 bases are a match to TRBD1. There are 15 residues in the CDR3. Looked up from germline, CDR1 is SGHRS and CDR2 is YFSETQ. V lost 2 bases and J lost 4; bases outside the gene matches: 4.

At least ten counts were recorded for this clonotype. The chain is built from TRBV20-1 and TRBJ2-3; D unresolved. The length of the CDR3 is 11 residues. Germline V CDR1 and CDR2: DFQATT, SNEGSKA (reference sequence). Deletions cut 6 bases from V and 3 bases from J, with 7 bases between. In nucleotides, the CDR3 is TGCAGTGCCAAGGGAACAGATACGCAGTATTTT. It encodes CSAKGTDTQYF.

This clonotype was observed at least ten times. The rearrangement uses TRBV18 and TRBJ2-5; D is unresolved. Germline loops: CDR1 KGHSH, CDR2 LQKENI. Trimming left V 3 bases short and J 0 bases short, with 5 bases between. CDR3 length: 13 amino acids. CDR3 sequence reads: CASSPNYQETQYF. CDR3 sequence (DNA): TGTGCCAGCTCACCCAATTACCAAGAGACCCAGTACTTC.

This clonotype was observed at least ten times. The V and J genes are TRBV3-1 and TRBJ1-2; D remains ambiguous. CDR1 and CDR2 (germline): LGHDT, YNNKEL (reference sequence). V was trimmed by 2 bases and J by 4 bases, leaving 11 bases between them. There are 14 residues in the CDR3. CDR3 sequence reads: CASSQFGVTYGYTF. DNA for the CDR3: TGTGCCAGCAGCCAATTCGGAGTCACCTATGGCTACACCTTC.

On this clonotype: This may come from a read error, since a much larger clone is one base off. V usage is TRBV20-1 and J usage is TRBJ1-1; D is unresolved. The ends were cut back, 2 bases at V and 4 bases at J, with 14 bases in the middle. Germline CDR1 reads DFQATT; CDR2 reads SNEGSKA (reference sequence). This CDR3 contains 14 residues. CDR3 DNA: TGCAGTGCTAGATTGGCAGGCGATCGCACTGAAGCTTTCTTT. Its translation: CSARLAGDRTEAFF.

This clonotype occurred many times. The CDR3 loop is CASSEASLGGRETQYF. For the CDR3, the DNA is TGTGCCAGCAGTGAAGCGTCCCTCGGCGGTCGGGAGACCCAGTACTTC. This sequence joins TRBV2 and TRBJ2-5; D gene uncertain. Deletions cut 0 bases from V and 5 bases from J, with 16 bases between. The CDR3 is made up of 16 amino acids. Germline loops: CDR1 SNHLY, CDR2 FYNNEI.

In this sample, this clonotype turned up a few times. The chain combines TRBV20-1 with TRBJ2-1; D remains ambiguous. Germline V lookup: CDR1 DFQATT, CDR2 SNEGSKA (reference sequence). V lost 4 bases to trimming and J lost 5 bases, with 12 bases between them. This CDR3 is built from 13 residues. CDR3 in DNA: TGCAGTGCTATCCCTATGGGCAACAATGAGCAGTTCTTC. This gives the protein CSAIPMGNNEQFF.

The chain is built from TRBV6-5 and TRBJ1-2; no clear D gene. This CDR3 is 12 amino acids long. V was shortened by 6 bases and J by 8 bases, with 13 bases between the two germline ends. CDR1 is MNHEY and CDR2 is SVGAGI in the germline V gene. In DNA form, the CDR3 reads TGTGCCAGCAGGGGGTCATTAAAGGGCTACACCTTC. It is translated as CASRGSLKGYTF.

This clonotype was recorded many times. This chain connects TRBV29-1 to TRBJ2-3; D not resolved. Per germline, CDR1 SQVTM and CDR2 ANQGSEA. CDR3 length: 16 residues. The V and J ends lost 0 bases and 5 bases respectively, with 18 bases between them. The CDR3 DNA follows: TGCAGCGTTGAAGATCTTGTCGACATCGGCATAGATACGCAGTATTTT. Translating it yields CSVEDLVDIGIDTQYF.

Points on this clonotype: A much larger clonotype is one base distant, so this may be a read error. V gene TRBV6-1 combines with J gene TRBJ2-6; 8 bases map to TRBD1. Per germline, CDR1 MNHNS and CDR2 SASEGT. The CDR3 has 18 residues. CDR3 sequence (DNA): TGTGTCATTTCCCTCAAGTGGACAGGGATCCCTGGGGCCAACGTCCTGACTTTC. It specifies CVISLKWTGIPGANVLTF.

As regards this clonotype: Its ends do not fully match the called genes, so a read error is possible. CDR3 DNA: TGTGCCAGCAGTTTATCTCGACAGATGGCCTACAATAAGCAGTTCTTC. Protein product: CASSLSRQMAYNKQFF. This rearrangement joins TRBV27 to TRBJ2-1; D perhaps matches TRBD1 (5 bases). Per germline, CDR1 MNHEY and CDR2 SMNVEV (reference sequence). The CDR3 spans 16 residues.

This rearrangement joins TRBV2 to TRBJ2-2; no definite D call. The V and J ends lost 6 bases and 4 bases respectively, with 9 bases between them. In germline, CDR1 is SNHLY, CDR2 FYNNEI. This CDR3 contains 13 residues. The CDR3 nucleotides are TGTGCCAGCAGGTCGACATTCACCGGGGAGCTGTTTTTT. Its translation is CASRSTFTGELFF.

The J gene is TRBJ1-2, the V gene TRBV25-1, with 7 bases identical to TRBD1. Germline CDR1 is MGHDK and CDR2 is SYGVNS. The CDR3 covers 17 residues. Trimming removed 2 bases from V and 3 bases from J; junction bases left unmatched: 12. This CDR3 reads CASSERGQAGLDYGYTF. The DNA for the CDR3 is TGTGCCAGCAGTGAACGAGGACAGGCGGGGTTGGACTATGGCTACACCTTC.

In this sample, this clonotype turned up many times. The chain links TRBV5-1 to TRBJ2-1; 12 bases map to TRBD2. The CDR3 runs to 15 residues. J gave up 6 bases and V 3 bases, and 4 bases lay outside the gene matches. Germline V gives CDR1 SGHRS, CDR2 YFSETQ. CDR3 region: CASSSGLAGSNEQFF. CDR3 bases: TGCGCCAGCAGCTCGGGACTAGCGGGTTCCAATGAGCAGTTCTTC.

This clonotype appeared a few times. The chain recombines TRBV5-5 with TRBJ1-5, with D perhaps matching TRBD1 (6 bases). Deletions cut 2 bases from V and 4 bases from J, with 16 bases between. Germline values: CDR1 SGHKS, CDR2 YYEKEE (reference sequence). The CDR3 loop spans 16 amino acids. CDR3 DNA sequence: TGTGCCAGCAGCTTTATGACGGGGGCTGGTAATCAGCCCCAGCATTTT. This codes for CASSFMTGAGNQPQHF. Combining the CDR3 with reference TRBV5-5 and TRBJ1-5 gives the whole variable domain DAGVTQSPTHLIKTRGQQVTLRCSPISGHKSVSWYQQVLGQGPQFIFQYYEKEERGRGNFPDRFSARQFPNYSSELNVNALLLGDSALYLCASSFMTGAGNQPQHFGDGTRLSIL.

The V call is TRBV21-1, the J call TRBJ2-2; the DNA was not compared with TRBD1, the D call given in the table. TRBV21-1 is designated a pseudogene. The CDR3 is 15 residues long. The CDR3 protein is CASSKEDRNTGELFF. In DNA, the CDR3 is TGTGCCAGCAGCAAAGAGGACAGGAACACCGGGGAGCTGTTTTTT.

This chain joins TRBV24-1 and TRBJ2-3; D might be TRBD2 (6 bases). There are 14 residues in the CDR3. Between the trimmed V and J ends, which lost 9 bases and 6 bases, there was a span of 18 bases. Germline CDR1 and CDR2: KGHDR and SFDVKD. The DNA for the CDR3 is TGTGCCACCGGAGGGGCCGGGGGTGTGGATACGCAGTATTTT. This translates into CATGGAGGVDTQYF.

A word on this clonotype: This could be a read error, since a much larger clone is one nucleotide away. The chain joins TRBV27 to TRBJ2-3; tentatively, D is TRBD2 (5 bases). Germline V gene lookup returns CDR1 MNHEY and CDR2 SMNVEV (reference sequence). The CDR3 consists of 15 residues. This chain's CDR3 is CASTQRAIYTDTQSF. DNA of the CDR3: TGTGCCAGCACTCAGAGGGCCATATACACAGATACGCAGTCTTTT.

This clonotype was observed at least ten times. This sequence joins TRBV12-3 or TRBV12-4 and TRBJ2-3, with 7 bases lining up with TRBD1. J gave up 2 bases and V 9 bases, and 8 bases lay outside the gene matches. This CDR3 is built from 14 residues. The CDR3 DNA reads TGTGCCAGTAAAACAGGGGCGCACACAGATACGCAGTATTTT. Translated: CASKTGAHTDTQYF.

This clonotype came up a few times. The gene calls are TRBV7-2 and TRBJ2-4; 9 bases are shared with TRBD1. The J call may be mistaken, given a closer DNA end match to TRBJ2-7. Germline V lookup: CDR1 SGHTA, CDR2 FQGNSA. The CDR3 consists of 15 residues. This CDR3 is CASSLVTGGLYEQYF. For the CDR3, the DNA is TGTGCCAGCAGCTTAGTGACAGGGGGTTTATACGAGCAGTACTTC.

Worth noting for this clonotype: A much larger clone is a single base away; this may be a read error. V usage is TRBV20-1 and J usage is TRBJ2-5; 8 nucleotides line up with TRBD1. The end of the DNA aligns better with TRBJ2-1, so the J call may be wrong. Looked up from germline, CDR1 is DFQATT and CDR2 is SNEGSKA (reference sequence). The CDR3 is 12 residues long. In DNA form, the CDR3 reads TGCAGTGCAGGACAGGGCGTTGAGACCCAGTTCTTC. Amino acid sequence: CSAGQGVETQFF.

This clonotype has a handful of counts. CDR3: CASSQGGQGGTGELFF. CDR3 DNA: TGTGCCAGCAGCCAAGGGGGACAGGGTGGCACCGGGGAGCTGTTTTTT. J is TRBJ2-2 and V is TRBV3-1, with 9 bases matching TRBD1. The CDR3 runs to 16 residues. The germline V gene encodes CDR1 LGHDT and CDR2 YNNKEL (reference sequence). Trimming removed 1 base from V and 4 bases from J; junction bases left unmatched: 4.